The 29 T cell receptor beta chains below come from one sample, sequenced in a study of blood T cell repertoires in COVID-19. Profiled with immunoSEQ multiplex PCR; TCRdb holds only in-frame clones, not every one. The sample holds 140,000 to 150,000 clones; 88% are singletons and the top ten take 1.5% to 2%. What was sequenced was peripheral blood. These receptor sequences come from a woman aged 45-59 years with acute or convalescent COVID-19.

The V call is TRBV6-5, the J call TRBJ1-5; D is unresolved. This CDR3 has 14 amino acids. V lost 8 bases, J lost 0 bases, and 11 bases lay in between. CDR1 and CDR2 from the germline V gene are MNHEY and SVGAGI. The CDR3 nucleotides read TGTGCCAGCCGAGCTTCAGGTAGCAATCAGCCCCAGCATTTT. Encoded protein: CASRASGSNQPQHF.

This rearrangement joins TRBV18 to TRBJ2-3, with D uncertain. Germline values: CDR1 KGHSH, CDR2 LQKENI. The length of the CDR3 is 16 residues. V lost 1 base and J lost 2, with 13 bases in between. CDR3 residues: CASSPLTTLLTDTQYF. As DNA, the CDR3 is TGTGCCAGCTCACCACTCACTACCCTCCTCACAGATACGCAGTATTTT.

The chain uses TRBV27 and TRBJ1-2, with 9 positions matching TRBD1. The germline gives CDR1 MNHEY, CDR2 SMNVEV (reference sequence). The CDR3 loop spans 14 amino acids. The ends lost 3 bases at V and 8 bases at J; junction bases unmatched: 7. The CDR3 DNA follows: TGTGCCAGCAGTTTTAACAGGGGGCGCGACGGCTACACCTTC. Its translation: CASSFNRGRDGYTF.

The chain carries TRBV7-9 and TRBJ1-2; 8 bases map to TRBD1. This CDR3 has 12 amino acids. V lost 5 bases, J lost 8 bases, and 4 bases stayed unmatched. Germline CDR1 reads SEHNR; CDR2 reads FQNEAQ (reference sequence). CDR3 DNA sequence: TGTGCCAGCAGCGGACAGGGAATCGGCTACACCTTC. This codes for CASSGQGIGYTF.

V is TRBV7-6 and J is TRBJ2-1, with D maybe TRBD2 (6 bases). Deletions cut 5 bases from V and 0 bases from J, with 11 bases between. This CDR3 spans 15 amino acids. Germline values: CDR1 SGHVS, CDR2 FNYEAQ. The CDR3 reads CASSRSGSSYNEQFF. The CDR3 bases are TGTGCCAGCAGCCGTAGCGGAAGCTCCTACAATGAGCAGTTCTTC.

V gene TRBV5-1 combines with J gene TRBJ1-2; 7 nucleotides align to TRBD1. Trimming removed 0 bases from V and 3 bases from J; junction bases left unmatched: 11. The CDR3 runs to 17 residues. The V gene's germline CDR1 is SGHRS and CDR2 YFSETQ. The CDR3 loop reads CASSLVTGDAPDYGYTF. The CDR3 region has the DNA TGCGCCAGCAGCTTGGTTACAGGGGACGCCCCCGACTATGGCTACACCTTC.

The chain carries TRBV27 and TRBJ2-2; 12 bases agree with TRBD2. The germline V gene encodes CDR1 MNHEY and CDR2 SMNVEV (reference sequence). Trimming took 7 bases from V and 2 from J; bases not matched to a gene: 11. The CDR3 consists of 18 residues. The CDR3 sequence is CASTPRPSGGGNTGELFF. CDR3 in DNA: TGTGCCAGCACCCCGAGGCCTAGCGGGGGGGGAAACACCGGGGAGCTGTTTTTT.

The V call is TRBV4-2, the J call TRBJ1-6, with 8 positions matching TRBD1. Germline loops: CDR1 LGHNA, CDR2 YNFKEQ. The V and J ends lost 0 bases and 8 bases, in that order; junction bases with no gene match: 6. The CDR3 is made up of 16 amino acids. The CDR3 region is CASSQDLGQVYSPLHF. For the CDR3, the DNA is TGTGCCAGCAGCCAAGATTTGGGACAGGTTTATTCACCCCTCCACTTT.

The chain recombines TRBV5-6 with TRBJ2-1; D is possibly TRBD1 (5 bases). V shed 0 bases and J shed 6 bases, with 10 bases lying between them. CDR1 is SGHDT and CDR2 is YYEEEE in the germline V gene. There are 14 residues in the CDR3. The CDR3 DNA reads TGTGCCAGCAGCTTGGGGCAGGGATTCAATGAGCAGTTCTTC. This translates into CASSLGQGFNEQFF.

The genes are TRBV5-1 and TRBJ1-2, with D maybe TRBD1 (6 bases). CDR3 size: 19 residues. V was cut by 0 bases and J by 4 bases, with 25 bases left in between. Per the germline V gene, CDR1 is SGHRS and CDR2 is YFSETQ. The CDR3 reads CASSLASTPEGGIGYGYTF. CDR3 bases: TGCGCCAGCAGCTTGGCGAGCACGCCGGAGGGGGGGATTGGCTATGGCTACACCTTC. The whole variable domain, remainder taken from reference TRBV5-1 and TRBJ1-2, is KAGVTQTPRYLIKTRGQQVTLSCSPISGHRSVSWYQQTPGQGLQFLFEYFSETQRNKGNFPGRFSGRQFSNSRSEMNVSTLELGDSALYLCASSLASTPEGGIGYGYTFGSGTRLTVV.

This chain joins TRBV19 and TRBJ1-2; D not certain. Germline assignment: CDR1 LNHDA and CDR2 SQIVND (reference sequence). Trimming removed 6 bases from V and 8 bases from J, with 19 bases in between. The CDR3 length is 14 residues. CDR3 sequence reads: CASSLLGGRGGYTF. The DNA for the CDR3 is TGTGCCAGTAGCCTCCTGGGAGGGCGAGGGGGCTACACCTTC.

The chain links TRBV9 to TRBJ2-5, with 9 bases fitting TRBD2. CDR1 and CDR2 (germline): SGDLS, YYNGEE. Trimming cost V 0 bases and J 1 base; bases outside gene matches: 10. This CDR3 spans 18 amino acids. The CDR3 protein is CASSVGHSGSRGQETQYF. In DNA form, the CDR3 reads TGTGCCAGCAGCGTAGGTCATAGCGGGAGTAGAGGCCAAGAGACCCAGTACTTC.

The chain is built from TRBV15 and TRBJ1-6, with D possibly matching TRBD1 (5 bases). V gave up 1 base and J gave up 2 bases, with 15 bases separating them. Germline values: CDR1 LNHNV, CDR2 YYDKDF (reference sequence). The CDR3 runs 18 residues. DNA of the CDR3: TGTGCCACCAGCAGAGTCTCGGGGGGGTTCCCCTATAATTCACCCCTCCACTTT. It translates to CATSRVSGGFPYNSPLHF.

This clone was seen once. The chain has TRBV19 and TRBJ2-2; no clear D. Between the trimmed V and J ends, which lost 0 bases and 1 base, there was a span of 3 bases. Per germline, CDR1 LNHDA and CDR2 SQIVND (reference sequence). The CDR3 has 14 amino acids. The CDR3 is CASSIDGNTGELFF. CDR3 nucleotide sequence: TGTGCCAGTAGTATAGACGGGAACACCGGGGAGCTGTTTTTT.

CDR3 DNA: TGTGCTATTAGCGGGAGTCTTACAGATACGCAGTATTTT. Translating it yields CAISGSLTDTQYF. This chain connects TRBV19 to TRBJ2-3; 9 bases fit TRBD2. CDR1 LNHDA and CDR2 SQIVND come from the germline V gene (reference sequence). The CDR3 runs to 13 residues.

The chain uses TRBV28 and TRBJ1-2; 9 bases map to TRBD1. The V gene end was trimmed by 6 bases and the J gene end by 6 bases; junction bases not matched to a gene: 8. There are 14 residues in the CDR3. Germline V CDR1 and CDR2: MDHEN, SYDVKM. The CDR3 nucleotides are TGTGCCAGCAGGGGGACAGGGTGGGCCAATGGCTACACCTTC. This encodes CASRGTGWANGYTF.

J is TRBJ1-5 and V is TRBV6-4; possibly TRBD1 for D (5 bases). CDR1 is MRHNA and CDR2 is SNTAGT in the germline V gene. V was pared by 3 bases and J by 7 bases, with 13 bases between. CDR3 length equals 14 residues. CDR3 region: CASSEGGNEQPQHF. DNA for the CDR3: TGTGCCAGCAGTGAGGGGGGGAACGAACAGCCCCAGCATTTT.

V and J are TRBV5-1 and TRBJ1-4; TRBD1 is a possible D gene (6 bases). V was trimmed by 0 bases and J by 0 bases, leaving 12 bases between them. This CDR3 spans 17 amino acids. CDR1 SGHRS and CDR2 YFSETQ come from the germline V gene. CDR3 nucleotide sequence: TGCGCCAGCAGCTTGGGGGGGCGGCTTGCAACTAATGAAAAACTGTTTTTT. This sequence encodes CASSLGGRLATNEKLFF.

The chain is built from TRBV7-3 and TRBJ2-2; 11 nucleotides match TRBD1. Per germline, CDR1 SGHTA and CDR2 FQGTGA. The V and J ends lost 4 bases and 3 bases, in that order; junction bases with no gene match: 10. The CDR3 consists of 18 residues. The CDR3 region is CASSWRTGGEGDTGELFF. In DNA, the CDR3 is TGTGCCAGCAGCTGGAGGACAGGGGGCGAAGGCGACACCGGGGAGCTGTTTTTT.

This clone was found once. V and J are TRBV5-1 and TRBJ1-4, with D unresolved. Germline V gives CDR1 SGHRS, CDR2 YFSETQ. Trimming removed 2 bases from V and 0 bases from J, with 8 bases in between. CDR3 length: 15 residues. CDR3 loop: CASSLPEATNEKLFF. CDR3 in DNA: TGCGCCAGCAGCTTACCGGAGGCAACTAATGAAAAACTGTTTTTT.

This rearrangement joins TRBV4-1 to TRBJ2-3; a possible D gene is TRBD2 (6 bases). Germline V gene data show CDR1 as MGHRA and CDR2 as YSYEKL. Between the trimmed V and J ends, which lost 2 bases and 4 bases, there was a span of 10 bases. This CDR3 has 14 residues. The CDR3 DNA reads TGCGCCAGCAGCCAACCGGGACTGGCAGATACGCAGTATTTT. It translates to CASSQPGLADTQYF.

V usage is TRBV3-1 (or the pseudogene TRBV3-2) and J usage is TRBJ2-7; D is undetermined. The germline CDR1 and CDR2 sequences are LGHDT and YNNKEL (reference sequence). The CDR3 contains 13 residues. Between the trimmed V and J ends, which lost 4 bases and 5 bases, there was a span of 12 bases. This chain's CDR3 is CASSLLDRDEQYF. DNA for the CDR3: TGTGCCAGCAGCCTCCTAGATCGGGACGAGCAGTACTTC.

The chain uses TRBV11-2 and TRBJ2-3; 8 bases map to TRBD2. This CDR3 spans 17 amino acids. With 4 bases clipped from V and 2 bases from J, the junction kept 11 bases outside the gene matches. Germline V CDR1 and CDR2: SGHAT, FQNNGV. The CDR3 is CASSSVYRGGLTDTQYF. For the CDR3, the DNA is TGTGCCAGCAGCTCAGTCTACCGGGGGGGCCTCACAGATACGCAGTATTTT.

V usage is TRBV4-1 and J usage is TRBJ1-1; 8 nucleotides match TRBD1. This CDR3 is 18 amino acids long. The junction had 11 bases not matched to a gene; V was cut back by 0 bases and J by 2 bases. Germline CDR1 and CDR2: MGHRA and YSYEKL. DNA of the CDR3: TGCGCCAGCAGCCAAGATCAGGCAGGGGGCGCCTTAAACACTGAAGCTTTCTTT. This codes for CASSQDQAGGALNTEAFF.

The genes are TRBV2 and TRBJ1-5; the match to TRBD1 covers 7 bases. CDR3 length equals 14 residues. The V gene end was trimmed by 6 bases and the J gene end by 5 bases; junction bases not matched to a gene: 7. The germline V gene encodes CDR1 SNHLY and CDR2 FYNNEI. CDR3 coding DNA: TGTGCCAGCAGGACAGGGTTGTATTATCAGCCCCAGCATTTT. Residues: CASRTGLYYQPQHF. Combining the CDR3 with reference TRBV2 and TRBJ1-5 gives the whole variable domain EPEVTQTPSHQVTQMGQEVILRCVPISNHLYFYWYRQILGQKVEFLVSFYNNEISEKSEIFDDQFSVERPDGSNFTLKIRSTKLEDSAMYFCASRTGLYYQPQHFGDGTRLSIL.

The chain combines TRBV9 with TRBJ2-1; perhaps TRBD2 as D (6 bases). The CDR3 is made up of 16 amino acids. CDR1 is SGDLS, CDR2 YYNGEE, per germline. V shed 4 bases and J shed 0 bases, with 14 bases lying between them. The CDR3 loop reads CASSPPGLASYNEQFF. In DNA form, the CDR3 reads TGTGCCAGCAGCCCCCCGGGACTCGCCTCCTACAATGAGCAGTTCTTC.

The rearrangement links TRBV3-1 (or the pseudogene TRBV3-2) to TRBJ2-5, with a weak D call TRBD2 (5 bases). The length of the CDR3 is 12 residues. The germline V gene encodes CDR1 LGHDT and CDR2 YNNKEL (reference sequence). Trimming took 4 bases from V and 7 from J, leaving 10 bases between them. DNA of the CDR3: TGTGCCAGCAGCCGAAGCGGTGGGACCCAGTACTTC. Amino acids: CASSRSGGTQYF.

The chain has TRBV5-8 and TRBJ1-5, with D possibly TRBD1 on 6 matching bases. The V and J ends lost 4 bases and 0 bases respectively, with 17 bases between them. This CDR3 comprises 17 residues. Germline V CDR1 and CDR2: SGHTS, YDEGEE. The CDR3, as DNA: TGTGCCAGCAGCCGTTATACGGGGACAAGTAGCAATCAGCCCCAGCATTTT. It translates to CASSRYTGTSSNQPQHF.

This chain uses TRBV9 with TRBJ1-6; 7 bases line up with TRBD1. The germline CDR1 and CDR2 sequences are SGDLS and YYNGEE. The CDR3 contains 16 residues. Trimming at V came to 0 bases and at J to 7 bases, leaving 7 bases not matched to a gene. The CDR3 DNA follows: TGTGCCAGCAGCGTAGCGACCGCAGGGGGAAATTCACCCCTCCACTTT. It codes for CASSVATAGGNSPLHF.